The clone carrying this T cell receptor beta chain is a singleton in its sample. Its antigen is as yet unknown. This entry belongs to a study of cytomegalovirus exposure and HLA in healthy donors. Study-wide points: Cytomegalovirus association was listed for 164 TCR beta chains. In vitro confirmation showed a few CMV-associated chains to be CMV antigen specific.

Some clones are missing from TCRdb's copy, which holds only in-frame ones; the method was immunoSEQ multiplex PCR. The sample holds approximately 150,000 clones, approximately 86% seen once. Germline assignment: CDR1 LNHDA and CDR2 SQIVND (reference sequence). The CDR3 totals 12 residues. V was cut by 5 bases and J by 8 bases, with 12 bases left in between. The rearrangement uses TRBV19 and TRBJ1-2, with D maybe TRBD1 (5 bases). Sequenced sample: PBMCs. This clonotype originated in a young man in good health and CMV-seropositive. CDR3 nucleotides: TGTGCCAGTAGTGATCAGGGTAGGGGCTACACCTTC. Translated: CASSDQGRGYTF. The full variable domain, with the rest looked up from reference TRBV19 and TRBJ1-2, is DGGITQSPKYLFRKEGQNVTLSCEQNLNHDAMYWYRQDPGQGLRLIYYSQIVNDFQKGDIAEGYSVSREKKESFPLTVTSAQKNPTAFYLCASSDQGRGYTFGSGTRLTVV.